This T cell receptor beta chain was observed in a study of chemoradiotherapy in HPV16-positive cancers. The assay was immunoSEQ multiplex PCR, and TCRdb's table has in-frame clones only and misses some. Here the sample spans about 35,000 clones, over 80% being singletons. The CDR3 extends over 14 amino acids. Germline V gives CDR1 MDHEN, CDR2 SYDVKM. V was clipped by 8 bases and J by 0 bases, with 14 bases between them. This sequence was found in a human donor with HPV-associated anogenital cancer. The sample consisted of blood, taken from a patient who underwent chemoradiotherapy. This chain uses TRBV28 with TRBJ2-7; a possible D gene is TRBD2 (6 bases). This CDR3 is CASLSGPYSYEQYF. As DNA, the CDR3 is TGTGCCAGCCTGAGCGGGCCCTACTCCTACGAGCAGTACTTC.